This T cell receptor (beta chain) stems from a study of blood T cell repertoires in COVID-19. Turning to the study itself: The analysed material was cDNA or gDNA that came from T cells, B-cell-depleted T cells, or PBMCs.

This clone was seen just once. CDR1 MNHEY and CDR2 SMNVEV come from the germline V gene (reference sequence). Trimming left V 2 bases short and J 8 bases short, with 12 bases between. The CDR3 is made up of 14 amino acids. Authors' analysis steps: Reference gene primer amplification yielded estimated nucleated cell counts. The method was immunoSEQ multiplex PCR; TCRdb's version includes in-frame clones alone and lacks a portion of them. V and J calls plus clone size are reproduced from that table; the DNA served to infer D and trimming. Altogether about 220,000 clones are present, approximately 81% being singletons, with the ten largest covering around 3.5%.

The chain combines TRBV27 with TRBJ1-4, with D unresolved. This sequence originates from a woman older than 75 with acute or convalescent COVID-19. The specimen was peripheral blood. CDR3 region: CASSLTGKVEKLFF. The CDR3 DNA reads TGTGCCAGCAGTTTAACCGGGAAAGTCGAAAAACTGTTTTTT.